This TCR beta chain was documented in a study of OX40 agonist ivuxolimab in advanced cancers. The overall study: Intravenous ivuxolimab was administered to patients every 2 weeks at 0.01 to 10 mg/kg.

CDR1 SNHLY and CDR2 FYNNEI come from the germline V gene. V lost 6 bases and J lost 1; bases outside the gene matches: 3. This CDR3 has 13 residues. Libraries were prepared by immunoSEQ multiplex PCR; TCRdb keeps only in-frame clonotypes and omits some of them. Of fewer than 85,000 clones in the sample, 90% are singletons; the top ten hold about 0.53%. Study-wide findings and caveats: The antigens recognized by the expanded peripheral T cells, that is their antigen specificity, were not determined.

Concerning this clone itself: The target antigen is unknown.

This sequence originates from an adult with an advanced solid tumor such as melanoma, head and neck, liver or kidney cancer. The gene calls are TRBV2 and TRBJ2-7, with 7 bases aligning to TRBD1. The specimen comprised CD4+ or CD8+ T cells sorted from blood, sampled in a trial of the OX40 agonist ivuxolimab. CDR3 residues: CASRATGSYEQYF. CDR3 sequence (DNA): TGTGCCAGCAGGGCGACAGGGTCCTACGAGCAGTACTTC.